This passage covers 16 T cell receptor beta chains from one sample sequenced in a study of beta chain features in type 1 diabetes (dated by TCRdb to 2017 to 2018). Results the study describes overall, beyond this receptor: In all four CD4+ subsets, TCRB CDR3 length was moderately but significantly shorter in type 1 diabetes patients.

The library was prepared using the immunoSEQ multiplex PCR assay. The entire isolated RNA was reverse transcribed using the High Capacity cDNA Reverse Transcription Kit, and thus expressed TCRB transcripts were sequenced. Sourced from immuneACCESS, this table was stored by TCRdb with only in-frame sequences that have V and J called. A share of the clones is absent; for the studies checked, an unresolved V gene accounts for under half, and the remainder has no known explanation. The sample yields a few hundred thousand clones; 8% to 10% were counted once. Of the sample, about 0.63% is held by the ten largest clones. Their recognized antigens are unknown. Sequencing was carried out using central memory CD4+ T cells from blood. The receptors come from a man aged 30-40 years with type 1 diabetes.

This clone was detected a few times. The same CDR3 is also encoded by other DNA sequences in this sample. V gene TRBV7-3 combines with J gene TRBJ2-2; TRBD1 aligns across 7 bases. This CDR3 region has 15 residues. Trimming at V came to 5 bases and at J to 0 bases, leaving 3 bases not matched to a gene. CDR1 and CDR2 (germline): SGHTA, FQGTGA. CDR3 sequence reads: CASSRQGANTGELFF. As DNA, the CDR3 is TGTGCCAGCAGCCGACAGGGTGCGAACACCGGGGAGCTGTTTTTT.

Comment on this clone: This clone may be a read error of a much larger clone one base away. The chain uses TRBV9 and TRBJ2-3; D unresolved. The germline V and J ends were trimmed by 0 bases and 0 bases, with 2 bases remaining between them. The CDR3 is made up of 13 amino acids. Per the germline V gene, CDR1 is SGDLS and CDR2 is YYNGEE. The DNA of the CDR3 is TGTGCCAGCAGCGTAGACAGCACAGATACGCAGTATTTT. It codes for CASSVDSTDTQYF. The whole variable domain, filled in from reference TRBV9 and TRBJ2-3, reads DSGVTQTPKHLITATGQRVTLRCSPRSGDLSVYWYQQSLDQGLQFLIQYYNGEERAKGNILERFSAQQFPDLHSELNLSSLELGDSALYFCASSVDSTDTQYFGPGTRLTVL.

CDR3 DNA: TGTGCCAGCAGCCAATCTGGGCGAGGCACGGAGTTTACTCAGCCCCAGCATTTT. It specifies CASSQSGRGTEFTQPQHF. This sequence joins TRBV16 and TRBJ1-5; D is ambiguous. CDR3 length: 18 amino acids. V lost 0 bases and J 6 bases, leaving 21 bases between the germline ends. Per the germline V gene, CDR1 is KGHSY and CDR2 is FQNENV. The full variable domain, its missing parts supplied by reference TRBV16 and TRBJ1-5, is GEEVAQTPKHLVRGEGQKAKLYCAPIKGHSYVFWYQQVLKNEFKFLISFQNENVFDETGMPKERFSAKCLPNSPCSLEIQATKLEDSAVYFCASSQSGRGTEFTQPQHFGDGTRLSIL.

This chain uses TRBV7-9 with TRBJ2-4, with a weak D call TRBD1 (5 bases). Per germline, CDR1 SEHNR and CDR2 FQNEAQ (reference sequence). CDR3 length: 13 residues. Trimming took off 2 bases at V and 8 bases at J, with 10 bases between the two ends. CDR3 protein: CASSLYRRDIQYF. The CDR3 DNA reads TGTGCCAGCAGCTTATACAGGCGAGACATTCAGTACTTC.

This clone was seen only a few times. The chain uses TRBV7-8 and TRBJ2-6; D possibly uses TRBD1 or TRBD2 (5 bases each). Looked up from germline, CDR1 is SGHVS and CDR2 is FQNEAQ. V was trimmed by 4 bases and J by 0 bases, leaving 10 bases between them. The CDR3 totals 16 residues. The CDR3 is CASSWQGDSGANVLTF. CDR3 bases: TGTGCCAGCAGCTGGCAGGGAGACTCTGGGGCCAACGTCCTGACTTTC.

Only a few counts were recorded for this clone. The same CDR3 can be traced to other DNA sequences in this sample. In DNA, the CDR3 is TGTGCCAGCTCACCCCAATCGGAGACCCAGTACTTC. Translation gives CASSPQSETQYF. The V call is TRBV18, the J call TRBJ2-5; D call uncertain. There are 12 residues in the CDR3. The V end lost 3 bases, the J end lost 5 bases, and 7 bases lay between the germline ends. CDR1 KGHSH and CDR2 LQKENI come from the germline V gene.

This clone was counted only a few times. The rearrangement uses TRBV19 and TRBJ2-3; D may be TRBD1 (5 bases). V was trimmed by 6 bases and J by 2 bases, leaving 12 bases between them. Germline assignment: CDR1 LNHDA and CDR2 SQIVND (reference sequence). The CDR3 loop spans 14 amino acids. The CDR3 here is CASSRTRATDTQYF. CDR3 bases: TGTGCCAGTAGCCGGACACGAGCCACAGATACGCAGTATTTT.

The gene calls are TRBV6-1 and TRBJ1-2, with D possibly matching TRBD1 (5 bases). Germline CDR1 is MNHNS and CDR2 is SASEGT. CDR3 length: 15 amino acids. The V end was cut by 4 bases, the J end by 4 bases, with 16 bases between. The CDR3 DNA is TGTGCCAGCAGTGCTGTAGGGGCCCCAGGCTATGGCTACACCTTC. Protein product: CASSAVGAPGYGYTF.

This clone was counted between two and nine times. The chain links TRBV6-6 to TRBJ2-1; 9 positions match TRBD2. Germline V gene lookup returns CDR1 MNHNY and CDR2 SVGAGI (reference sequence). CDR3 length equals 16 residues. J gave up 7 bases and V 2 bases, and 9 bases lay outside the gene matches. CDR3 nucleotide sequence: TGTGCCAGCAGTTACATGGAGACTCTAGCGGGAAATGAGCAGTTCTTC. It yields the protein CASSYMETLAGNEQFF.

CDR3 sequence: CSIYETAEETQYF. Written as DNA, the CDR3 is TGCAGCATTTATGAGACAGCGGAAGAGACCCAGTACTTC. The chain employs TRBV29-1 and TRBJ2-5; D may match TRBD1 or TRBD2 (5 bases each). Germline CDR1 SQVTM, CDR2 ANQGSEA. The CDR3 covers 13 residues. V lost 8 bases, J lost 3 bases, and 16 bases lay in between.

The chain employs TRBV28 and TRBJ2-1, with 8 positions matching TRBD1. CDR1 is MDHEN and CDR2 is SYDVKM in the germline V gene. The CDR3 loop spans 14 amino acids. The V and J ends lost 4 bases and 10 bases, in that order; junction bases with no gene match: 9. The CDR3 bases are TGTGCCAGCAGTTCTTTTGGGACAGGCCGCGAGCAGTTCTTC. Translation gives CASSSFGTGREQFF.

This clone was counted many times. This rearrangement joins TRBV27 to TRBJ1-5, with TRBD1 matching 7 bases. The CDR3 extends over 13 amino acids. Germline V CDR1 and CDR2: MNHEY, SMNVEV (reference sequence). The V gene end was trimmed by 5 bases and the J gene end by 7 bases; junction bases not matched to a gene: 5. The CDR3 region has the DNA TGTGCCAGCAGTGAGGGGGCGAGCCAGCCCCAGCATTTT. This sequence encodes CASSEGASQPQHF.

V usage is TRBV4-1 and J usage is TRBJ1-5; D gene unclear. CDR1 is MGHRA and CDR2 is YSYEKL in the germline V gene. Trimming left V 1 base short and J 3 bases short, with 10 bases between. This CDR3 has 15 residues. CDR3: CASSQAGGDNQPQHF. The CDR3 DNA reads TGCGCCAGCAGCCAAGCGGGCGGAGACAATCAGCCCCAGCATTTT.

A note on this clone: In the same sample, other DNA sequences code for this CDR3. V gene TRBV7-9 combines with J gene TRBJ1-5; D is unclear. The CDR3 covers 13 residues. Germline CDR1 reads SEHNR; CDR2 reads FQNEAQ (reference sequence). V lost 1 base to trimming and J lost 5 bases, with 6 bases between them. The CDR3 DNA sequence: TGTGCCAGCAGCTTAGAGGCGGATCAGCCCCAGCATTTT. This encodes CASSLEADQPQHF.

This clone has just a few counts. The V and J genes are TRBV7-9 and TRBJ2-6; unclear D gene. The CDR3 length is 15 residues. Trimming removed 1 base from V and 0 bases from J, with 4 bases in between. CDR1 is SEHNR and CDR2 is FQNEAQ in the germline V gene (reference sequence). The CDR3 nucleotides are TGTGCCAGCAGCTTAGATTACTCTGGGGCCAACGTCCTGACTTTC. This codes for CASSLDYSGANVLTF.

This clone occurred many times. The gene calls are TRBV28 and TRBJ2-4, with TRBD1 matching 10 bases. Germline lookup yields CDR1 MDHEN and CDR2 SYDVKM. J gave up 7 bases and V 7 bases, and 7 bases lay outside the gene matches. The CDR3 contains 14 residues. In DNA form, the CDR3 reads TGTGCCAGCACCCCCCCGGGACAGGGGAACATTCAGTACTTC. Translated, it gives CASTPPGQGNIQYF. Full variable domain (remainder filled in from reference TRBV28 and TRBJ2-4): DVKVTQSSRYLVKRTGEKVFLECVQDMDHENMFWYRQDPGLGLRLIYFSYDVKMKEKGDIPEGYSVSREKKERFSLILESASTNQTSMYLCASTPPGQGNIQYFGAGTRLSVL.